This T cell receptor beta chain is drawn from a study of T-cell reconstitution after alpha-beta-depleted transplantation in children. This clonotype showed up many times. Germline V gene data show CDR1 as LGHNA and CDR2 as YNFKEQ. V dropped 2 bases and J dropped 3 bases, with 8 bases sitting between them. This CDR3 spans 13 amino acids. Preparation of the TCRbeta library was carried out with unique molecular identifiers. MiXCR, run by TCRdb on the PCR reads, gives a single entry per CDR3 protein. The table includes 330,000 or so distinct CDR3 sequences, approximately 10% detected once. The rearrangement joins TRBV4-2 to TRBJ2-7; possible D gene TRBD1, 5 bases. This TCR was sampled from a human donor who donated a stem cell graft to a child with acute lymphoblastic leukemia. The sequences come from PBMCs from the stem cell graft donor, collected from the stem cell graft. CDR3: CASSQMTVYEQYF. In DNA form, the CDR3 reads TGTGCCAGCAGCCAAATGACAGTCTACGAGCAGTACTTC.